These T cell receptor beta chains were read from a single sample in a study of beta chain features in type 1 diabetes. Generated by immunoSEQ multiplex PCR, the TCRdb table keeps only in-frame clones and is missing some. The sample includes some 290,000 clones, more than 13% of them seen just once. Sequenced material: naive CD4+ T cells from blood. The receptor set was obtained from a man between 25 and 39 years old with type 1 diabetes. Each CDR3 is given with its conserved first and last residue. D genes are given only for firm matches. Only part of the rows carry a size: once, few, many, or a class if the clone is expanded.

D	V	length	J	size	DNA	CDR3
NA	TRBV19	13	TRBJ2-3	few	TGTGCCAGTACCCGAGGAAGGGGCGATACGCAGTATTTT	CASTRGRGDTQYF
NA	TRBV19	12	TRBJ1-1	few	TGTGCCACCGTGGACAGATACACTGAAGCTTTCTTT	CATVDRYTEAFF
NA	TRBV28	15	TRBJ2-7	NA	TGTGCCAGCAGTTTCTCGGGGATGCAGTCCTACGAGCAGTACTTC	CASSFSGMQSYEQYF
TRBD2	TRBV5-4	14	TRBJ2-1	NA	TGTGCCAGCAGCTCAGGACTAGCGGGAGAGGTACAGTTCTTC	CASSSGLAGEVQFF
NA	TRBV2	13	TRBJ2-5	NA	TGTGCCAGCTGTCTTGGTCGGCGGGAGACCCAGTACTTC	CASCLGRRETQYF
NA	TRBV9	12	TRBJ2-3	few	TGTGCCAGCAGCGCCTACACAGATACGCAGTATTTT	CASSAYTDTQYF
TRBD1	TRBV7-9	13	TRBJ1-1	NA	TGTGCCAGCAGCTTTACGACAGGGGGCAAAGCTTTCTTT	CASSFTTGGKAFF
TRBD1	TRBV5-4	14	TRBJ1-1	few	TGTGCCAGCACTAACGACAGGGGAGGGACTGAAGCTTTCTTT	CASTNDRGGTEAFF
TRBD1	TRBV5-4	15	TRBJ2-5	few	TGTGCCAGCAGCGGGGACAGGGGGACTAGGGAGACCCAGTACTTC	CASSGDRGTRETQYF
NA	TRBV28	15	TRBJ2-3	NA	TGTGCCAGCAGTTTCCCGGGCGGAGGGTCAGATACGCAGTATTTT	CASSFPGGGSDTQYF
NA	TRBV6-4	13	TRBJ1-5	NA	TGTGCCAGCAGTGCGGGAGGCAATCAGCCCCAGCATTTT	CASSAGGNQPQHF
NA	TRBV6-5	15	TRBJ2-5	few	TGTGCCAGCAGACCCCACCTAGCCTTGGGAGAGACCCAGTACTTC	CASRPHLALGETQYF
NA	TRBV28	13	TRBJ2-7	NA	TGTGCCAGCAGCCCCCGGACTGCCTACGAGCAGTACTTC	CASSPRTAYEQYF
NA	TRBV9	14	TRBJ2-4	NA	TGTGCCAGCAGGCGGCGGCTAGCCAAAAACATTCAGTACTTC	CASRRRLAKNIQYF
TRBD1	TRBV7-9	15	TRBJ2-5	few	TGTGCCAGCAGCCTGGGTGACGGGGACAGGCAGACCCAGTACTTC	CASSLGDGDRQTQYF
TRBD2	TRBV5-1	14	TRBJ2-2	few	TGCGCCAGCAGCCAGACTAGCGGGACCGGGGAGCTGTTTTTT	CASSQTSGTGELFF
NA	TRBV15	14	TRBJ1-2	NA	TGTGCCACCAGCACCGGTCGGACAGTCTATGGCTACACCTTC	CATSTGRTVYGYTF
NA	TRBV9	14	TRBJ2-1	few	TGTGCCAGCAGCGTAGCTACAGGGACAAATGAGCAGTTCTTC	CASSVATGTNEQFF
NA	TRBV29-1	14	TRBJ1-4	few	TGCAGCGCCCGCCGAGATGCAACTAATGAAAAACTGTTTTTT	CSARRDATNEKLFF
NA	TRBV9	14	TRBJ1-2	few	TGTGCCAGCAGCGTAAGAGACAGGAACTATGGCTACACCTTC	CASSVRDRNYGYTF
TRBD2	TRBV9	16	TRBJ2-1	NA	TGTGCCAGCAGCGTAGCTGGTTCCGGGAGGGCCGATGAGCAGTTCTTC	CASSVAGSGRADEQFF
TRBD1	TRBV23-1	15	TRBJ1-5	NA	TGCGCCAGCAGTCTGGGACAGGGGCCATATCAGCCCCAGCATTTT	CASSLGQGPYQPQHF
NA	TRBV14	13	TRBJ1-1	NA	TGTGCCAGCAGGCTGAGTATGAACACTGAAGCTTTCTTT	CASRLSMNTEAFF
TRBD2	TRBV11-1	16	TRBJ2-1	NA	TGTGCCAGCAGCTCCATGGGTCTAGCGGGAGCTGGTGAGCAGTTCTTC	CASSSMGLAGAGEQFF
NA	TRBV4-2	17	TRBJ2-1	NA	TGTGCCAGCAGCCAAGTTTGGGGGGGACAGGCTGACAATGAGCAGTTCTTC	CASSQVWGGQADNEQFF
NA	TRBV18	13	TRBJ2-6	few	TGTGCCAGCTCACCTCAAGGGGCCAACGTCCTGACTTTC	CASSPQGANVLTF
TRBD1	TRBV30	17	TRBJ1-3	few	TGTGCCTGGAGTTGGGACAGGGCCTCGACCTCTGGAAACACCATATATTTT	CAWSWDRASTSGNTIYF
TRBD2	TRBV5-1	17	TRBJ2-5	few	TGCGCCAGCAGCTCCCTACCGGGACTAGCGGGAGTAGAGACCCAGTACTTC	CASSSLPGLAGVETQYF
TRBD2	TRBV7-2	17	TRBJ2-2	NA	TGTGCCAGCAGCCCAAGGACTAGCGGGCCTTACACCGGGGAGCTGTTTTTT	CASSPRTSGPYTGELFF
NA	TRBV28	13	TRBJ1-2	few	TGTGCCAGCAGTCTCCAGACAGCTTATGGCTACACCTTC	CASSLQTAYGYTF
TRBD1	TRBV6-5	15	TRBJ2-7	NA	TGTGCCAGCAGTTACTCCCGACAGGGGAATTACGAGCAGTACTTC	CASSYSRQGNYEQYF
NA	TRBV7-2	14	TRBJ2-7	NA	TGTGCCAGCAGCTTAGCGCACAGTACCTACGAGCAGTACTTC	CASSLAHSTYEQYF
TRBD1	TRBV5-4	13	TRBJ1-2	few	TGTGCCAGCAGCTCAGGACAGGCCGGGGGCTACACCTTC	CASSSGQAGGYTF
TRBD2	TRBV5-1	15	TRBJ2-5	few	TGCGCCAGCAGCATCCGTGGCGCGGGAGAAGAGACCCAGTACTTC	CASSIRGAGEETQYF
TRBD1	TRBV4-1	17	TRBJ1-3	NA	TGCGCCAGCAGCCAGATCGGGACAGGGAGCTCTGGAAACACCATATATTTT	CASSQIGTGSSGNTIYF
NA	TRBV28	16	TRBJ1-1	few	TGTGCCAGCAGTCCCCCCTCGGGAGGGATGAACACTGAAGCTTTCTTT	CASSPPSGGMNTEAFF
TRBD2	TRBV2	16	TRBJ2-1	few	TGTGCCAGTATGGCAGCTAGGGGACTAGCGGGTATCTGGCAGTTCTTC	CASMAARGLAGIWQFF